Following are 25 T cell receptor beta chains from one sample sequenced in a study of post-analysis software for immune sequencing data. Study results and caveats: Four or five TRBV segments were significantly more frequent in patients than in controls. TRBV5-6, TRBV5-1 and TRBV20-1 were among these segments.

Unique molecular identifiers were present in the TCR beta cDNA libraries. TCRdb redid the calling of the PCR reads with MiXCR, one entry per CDR3 protein. The sample lists about 540,000 distinct CDR3 sequences, 34% occurring once. These TCRs are of unknown antigen specificity. Sequenced: blood. Receptors were obtained from a girl aged 2-17 years with multiple sclerosis.

This clonotype showed up just a few times. The chain has TRBV6-5 and TRBJ1-5; no definite D call. Germline V gene data show CDR1 as MNHEY and CDR2 as SVGAGI. The CDR3 has 15 amino acids. V was clipped by 6 bases and J by 0 bases, with 12 bases between them. The CDR3 is CASRRVSSSNQPQHF. The CDR3 DNA is TGTGCCAGCAGACGTGTTTCTTCTAGCAATCAGCCCCAGCATTTT.

In this sample, this clonotype turned up many times. The V gene is TRBV29-1, the J gene TRBJ2-3; 11 bases are shared with TRBD2. Germline V gene data show CDR1 as SQVTM and CDR2 as ANQGSEA. This CDR3 comprises 15 residues. J gave up 2 bases and V 5 bases, and 6 bases lay outside the gene matches. The CDR3 sequence: CSVPASGGFTDTQYF. As DNA, the CDR3 is TGCAGCGTTCCTGCTAGCGGGGGGTTCACAGATACGCAGTATTTT.

This chain connects TRBV6-1 to TRBJ2-7; tentatively, D is TRBD2 (5 bases). V lost 10 bases to trimming and J lost 3 bases, with 16 bases between them. The germline V gene has CDR1 MNHNS and CDR2 SASEGT. This CDR3 comprises 13 residues. The CDR3 protein is CATLDSTIYEQYF. DNA for the CDR3: TGTGCCACCCTGGACTCGACCATCTACGAGCAGTACTTC.

The chain uses TRBV5-1 and TRBJ1-1; D is undetermined. This CDR3 contains 15 residues. Germline loops: CDR1 SGHRS, CDR2 YFSETQ. With 0 bases removed from V and 0 bases from J, the gap between germline ends came to 9 bases. CDR3: CASSLDGRLNTEAFF. The DNA of the CDR3 is TGCGCCAGCAGCTTGGATGGTAGGCTGAACACTGAAGCTTTCTTT.

This chain uses TRBV3-1 with TRBJ2-1, with D possibly being TRBD1 (6 bases). The V end lost 1 base, the J end lost 7 bases, and 14 bases lay between the germline ends. The CDR3 is 15 amino acids. CDR1 LGHDT and CDR2 YNNKEL come from the germline V gene (reference sequence). CDR3 loop: CASSQGGRVGNEQFF. The DNA for the CDR3 is TGTGCCAGCAGCCAAGGGGGGCGAGTAGGGAATGAGCAGTTCTTC.

This rearrangement joins TRBV6-6 to TRBJ1-4; no clear D gene. CDR3 length equals 13 residues. Trimming shortened V by 5 bases and J by 8 bases, and 12 bases separated the two germline ends. CDR1 is MNHNY and CDR2 is SVGAGI in the germline V gene (reference sequence). This CDR3 reads CASSHWGEEKLFF. The CDR3, as DNA: TGTGCCAGCAGTCATTGGGGTGAGGAAAAACTGTTTTTT.

This clonotype was picked up a small number of times. V and J are TRBV5-1 and TRBJ2-7; D is undetermined. The CDR3 consists of 15 residues. CDR1 and CDR2 (germline): SGHRS, YFSETQ. Trimming stripped 7 bases from V and 0 bases from J, with 17 bases between. CDR3 bases: TGCGCCAGCTGGCCCTCTCCAGGAAGCTCCTACGAGCAGTACTTC. Translated, it gives CASWPSPGSSYEQYF.

The sample holds one count of this clonotype. V usage is TRBV18 and J usage is TRBJ2-5; a weak D match, TRBD1 (6 bases). Germline V CDR1 and CDR2: KGHSH, LQKENI. The CDR3 runs 16 residues. Deletions cut 0 bases from V and 4 bases from J, with 15 bases between. The DNA of the CDR3 is TGTGCCAGCTCACCACCATCGCAGGGGATCAGAGAGACCCAGTACTTC. This sequence encodes CASSPPSQGIRETQYF.

This clonotype was detected only a few times. The V call is TRBV9, the J call TRBJ2-1; 7 nucleotides line up with TRBD2. Germline CDR1 SGDLS, CDR2 YYNGEE. The CDR3 runs 15 residues. The V and J ends lost 6 bases and 4 bases, in that order; junction bases with no gene match: 10. The CDR3 sequence: CASTRSGGGYNEQFF. CDR3 bases: TGTGCCAGCACCCGATCGGGCGGGGGTTACAATGAGCAGTTCTTC.

Turning to this clonotype: At one boundary the junction diverges from the germline segment, which might be a read error. CDR3 amino acids: CASGQDSGGLDEQFF. The CDR3 region has the DNA TGCGCCAGCGGCCAAGATAGCGGGGGATTGGATGAGCAGTTCTTC. This chain joins TRBV4-1 and TRBJ2-1, with 9 bases matching TRBD2. CDR3 length equals 15 residues. The germline V gene encodes CDR1 MGHRA and CDR2 YSYEKL.

In this sample, this clonotype turned up many times. The chain employs TRBV5-1 and TRBJ2-3; D is possibly TRBD1 or TRBD2 (7 bases each). Germline CDR1 SGHRS, CDR2 YFSETQ. CDR3 length: 16 residues. Trimming left V 4 bases short and J 4 bases short, with 19 bases between. The CDR3 sequence: CASSGDRFSGSDTQYF. DNA of the CDR3: TGCGCCAGCAGCGGGGACAGATTTAGCGGGTCAGATACGCAGTATTTT.

This clonotype has more than one count but fewer than ten. This sequence joins TRBV9 and TRBJ1-4; tentative D call: TRBD1 (6 bases). Germline CDR1 reads SGDLS; CDR2 reads YYNGEE. V lost 4 bases, J lost 5 bases, and 15 bases lay in between. The CDR3 loop spans 15 amino acids. The CDR3 spells CASSFRTARNEKLFF. The CDR3, as DNA: TGTGCCAGCAGCTTCAGGACAGCCCGGAATGAAAAACTGTTTTTT.

Concerning this clonotype: The junction departs from germline at one end; a sequencing error may be responsible. V is TRBV7-2 and J is TRBJ2-3; D gene uncertain. The germline V gene encodes CDR1 SGHTA and CDR2 FQGNSA. This CDR3 has 12 amino acids. CDR3 nucleotides: TGTGCCAACAGCTTACTAACAGATACGCAGTATTTT. Translating gives CANSLLTDTQYF.

As DNA, the CDR3 is TGTGCCAGCCCCCGGAGTAGTAACTATGGCTACACCTTC. Translated, it gives CASPRSSNYGYTF. The chain carries TRBV6-1 and TRBJ1-2; D not resolved. CDR3 length: 13 amino acids. Germline V gene lookup returns CDR1 MNHNS and CDR2 SASEGT. Trimming removed 8 bases at V and 1 base at J, with 11 bases between.

This clonotype showed up just a few times. An end of the junction does not agree with germline; a read error may underlie this. This rearrangement joins TRBV5-1 to TRBJ2-3, with unresolved D. Germline CDR1 is SGHRS and CDR2 is YFSETQ. The CDR3 runs to 13 residues. The CDR3 reads CAGSPSMADTQYF. The CDR3 DNA reads TGCGCCGGCAGCCCCAGTATGGCAGATACGCAGTATTTT.

This clonotype was found a few times. V gene TRBV28 combines with J gene TRBJ1-6; tentatively, D is TRBD1 (5 bases). Germline assignment: CDR1 MDHEN and CDR2 SYDVKM. This CDR3 spans 14 amino acids. V lost 6 bases to trimming and J lost 5 bases, with 11 bases between them. The CDR3 loop reads CASRAGGNNSPLHF. The CDR3 DNA reads as TGTGCCAGCAGGGCGGGGGGAAATAATTCACCCCTCCACTTT.

V is TRBV7-9 and J is TRBJ2-5, with 9 bases identical to TRBD2. Germline loops: CDR1 SEHNR, CDR2 FQNEAQ (reference sequence). Trimming at V came to 5 bases and at J to 1 base, leaving 11 bases not matched to a gene. CDR3 length: 17 residues. The CDR3 DNA sequence: TGTGCCAGCAGCCCCTTTAGCGGGGGACTATTCCAAGAGACCCAGTACTTC. Its protein product is CASSPFSGGLFQETQYF.

J is TRBJ2-1 and V is TRBV4-1, with 8 positions matching TRBD2. V trimming: 4 bases; J trimming: 0 bases; junction bases outside the gene matches: 5. CDR3 length equals 16 residues. The germline V gene has CDR1 MGHRA and CDR2 YSYEKL. CDR3 sequence reads: CASSLPLAGSYNEQFF. Written as DNA, the CDR3 is TGCGCCAGCAGCCTCCCTCTAGCGGGCTCCTACAATGAGCAGTTCTTC.

V usage is TRBV12-3 or TRBV12-4 and J usage is TRBJ1-5, with TRBD1 as a possible D gene (5 bases). This CDR3 has 17 amino acids. Trimming removed 5 bases at V and 5 bases at J, with 22 bases between. The CDR3: CASSPGTLVDDDQPQHF. The CDR3 DNA sequence: TGTGCCAGCAGTCCCGGGACCCTCGTGGATGACGATCAGCCCCAGCATTTT.

The chain recombines TRBV6-1 with TRBJ2-3; D ambiguous. The germline V and J ends were trimmed by 0 bases and 3 bases, with 10 bases remaining between them. The CDR3 is 15 amino acids. Germline values: CDR1 MNHNS, CDR2 SASEGT. CDR3 nucleotides: TGTGCCAGCAGTGAAGCGCGTGGGTGGACAGATACGCAGTATTTT. Translation: CASSEARGWTDTQYF.

This clonotype was seen more than once but under ten times. The CDR3 reads CASSVLQGRGGRSYGYTF. As DNA, the CDR3 is TGTGCCAGCAGTGTGCTTCAGGGGAGGGGAGGCCGAAGCTATGGCTACACCTTC. The rearrangement uses TRBV6-1 and TRBJ1-2; a weak D match, TRBD1 (6 bases). Deletions cut 4 bases from V and 4 bases from J, with 25 bases between. This CDR3 is 18 amino acids long. Germline V gene data show CDR1 as MNHNS and CDR2 as SASEGT.

This clonotype was picked up a small number of times. The rearrangement links TRBV20-1 to TRBJ2-3, with D perhaps TRBD1 (5 bases). Germline V gene sequence: CDR1 DFQATT, CDR2 SNEGSKA (reference sequence). Trimming took off 2 bases at V and 4 bases at J, with 16 bases between the two ends. The CDR3 spans 15 residues. CDR3 residues: CSARRPREGADTQYF. CDR3 DNA sequence: TGCAGTGCTAGACGTCCCAGGGAAGGGGCAGATACGCAGTATTTT.

This clonotype turned up a few times. This chain links TRBV20-1 with TRBJ1-6; D may be TRBD1 (6 bases). The CDR3 is 16 amino acids. The germline gives CDR1 DFQATT, CDR2 SNEGSKA (reference sequence). The V gene lost 0 bases and the J gene lost 9 bases, with 18 bases spanning the gap. CDR3 nucleotide sequence: TGCAGTGCTAGAGACGACAGGATGGGGGGCTCTTCACCCCTCCACTTT. It is translated as CSARDDRMGGSSPLHF.

The chain recombines TRBV7-6 with TRBJ2-7, with 10 bases that match TRBD1. The CDR3 is 16 residues long. With 0 bases clipped from V and 6 bases from J, the junction kept 8 bases outside the gene matches. Germline loops: CDR1 SGHVS, CDR2 FNYEAQ. The CDR3 nucleotides read TGTGCCAGCAGCTTAGCGCAGGGGACAGGGGTGACCGAGCAGTACTTC. Translated, it gives CASSLAQGTGVTEQYF.

V is TRBV5-8 and J is TRBJ2-1; a weak D match, TRBD2 (6 bases). Germline V gene lookup returns CDR1 SGHTS and CDR2 YDEGEE. The CDR3 totals 16 residues. Trimming took 2 bases from V and 2 from J, leaving 14 bases between them. CDR3: CASSFPGTHTYNEQFF. The CDR3 DNA sequence: TGTGCCAGCAGCTTTCCCGGGACTCATACCTACAATGAGCAGTTCTTC.